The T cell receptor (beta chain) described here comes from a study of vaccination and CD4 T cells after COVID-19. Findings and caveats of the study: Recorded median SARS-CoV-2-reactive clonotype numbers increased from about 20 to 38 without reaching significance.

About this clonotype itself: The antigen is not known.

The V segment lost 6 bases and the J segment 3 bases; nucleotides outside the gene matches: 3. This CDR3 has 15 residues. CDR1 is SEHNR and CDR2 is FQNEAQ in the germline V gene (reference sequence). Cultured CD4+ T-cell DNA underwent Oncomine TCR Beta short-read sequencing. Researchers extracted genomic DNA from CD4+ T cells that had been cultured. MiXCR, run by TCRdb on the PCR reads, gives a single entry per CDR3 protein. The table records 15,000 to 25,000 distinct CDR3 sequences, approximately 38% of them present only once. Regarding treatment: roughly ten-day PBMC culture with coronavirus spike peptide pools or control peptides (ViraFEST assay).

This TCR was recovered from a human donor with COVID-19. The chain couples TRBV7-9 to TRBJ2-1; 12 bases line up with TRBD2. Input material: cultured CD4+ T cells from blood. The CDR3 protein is CASSRTSGDYNEQFF. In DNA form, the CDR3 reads TGTGCCAGCAGTCGGACTAGCGGGGACTACAATGAGCAGTTCTTC.